Listed here are 29 T cell receptor beta chains from one sample, sequenced in a study of response to subunit inactivated influenza vaccine. TCRdb analysed the RT-PCR reads with MiXCR anew, one entry per CDR3 protein. Altogether approximately 250,000 distinct CDR3 sequences are present, approximately 12% being singletons, with the ten largest covering approximately 8.3%. Sequencing used non-naive T cells sorted from PBMCs, obtained around two weeks before vaccination. These receptors were collected from a middle-aged man who received an inactivated influenza vaccine.

The V call is TRBV28, the J call TRBJ1-1; perhaps TRBD1 as D (5 bases). Per germline, CDR1 MDHEN and CDR2 SYDVKM. V was cut by 10 bases and J by 2 bases, with 14 bases left in between. The CDR3 length is 13 residues. The CDR3 loop is CATYRLTNTEAFF. The DNA of the CDR3 is TGTGCCACCTACAGGTTAACCAACACTGAAGCTTTCTTT.

V usage is TRBV20-1 and J usage is TRBJ2-3, with D perhaps TRBD1 (5 bases). Germline V lookup: CDR1 DFQATT, CDR2 SNEGSKA (reference sequence). With 6 bases removed from V and 4 bases from J, the gap between germline ends came to 11 bases. This CDR3 has 12 residues. The CDR3 nucleotides are TGCAGTGCCAGGGTATCGGCAGATACGCAGTATTTT. This sequence encodes CSARVSADTQYF.

The rearrangement links TRBV28 to TRBJ2-7, with D maybe TRBD1 (5 bases). The CDR3 is 13 residues long. Deletions cut 4 bases from V and 3 bases from J, with 10 bases between. CDR1 and CDR2 (germline): MDHEN, SYDVKM. CDR3 sequence (DNA): TGTGCCAGCAGTTACAAGGGGCTCTACGAGCAGTACTTC. Protein product: CASSYKGLYEQYF.

The chain recombines TRBV10-3 with TRBJ1-5; D may be TRBD1 (6 bases). V was clipped by 6 bases and J by 2 bases, with 17 bases between them. The CDR3 has 16 amino acids. The germline V gene has CDR1 ENHRY and CDR2 SYGVKD. This CDR3 is CAISDRSGVGNQPQHF. As DNA, the CDR3 is TGTGCCATCAGCGACCGATCAGGGGTGGGCAATCAGCCCCAGCATTTT.

This clonotype was seen only a few times. The chain is built from TRBV29-1 and TRBJ2-5; D remains unclear. V was shortened by 3 bases and J by 4 bases, with 6 bases between the two germline ends. The CDR3 spans 11 residues. Germline assignment: CDR1 SQVTM and CDR2 ANQGSEA. Here the CDR3 DNA reads TGCAGCGTTGAGGAGCTAGAGACCCAGTACTTC. Residues: CSVEELETQYF. The full variable domain, rest sourced from reference TRBV29-1 and TRBJ2-5, is SAVISQKPSRDICQRGTSLTIQCQVDSQVTMMFWYRQQPGQSLTLIATANQGSEATYESGFVIDKFPISRPNLTFSTLTVSNMSPEDSSIYLCSVEELETQYFGPGTRLLVL.

This clonotype has ten or more counts. This chain links TRBV5-1 with TRBJ2-7; tentatively, D is TRBD1 or TRBD2 (5 bases each). V was cut by 3 bases and J by 6 bases, with 10 bases left in between. CDR3 size: 12 residues. Germline lookup yields CDR1 SGHRS and CDR2 YFSETQ. The CDR3 sequence: CASSYSGPEQYF. CDR3 sequence (DNA): TGCGCCAGCAGCTACTCGGGACCCGAGCAGTACTTC.

This clonotype was observed a few times. The genes are TRBV4-2 and TRBJ2-1; TRBD2 agrees at 11 bases. V lost 1 base, J lost 9 bases, and 5 bases stayed unmatched. This CDR3 spans 15 amino acids. Germline values: CDR1 LGHNA, CDR2 YNFKEQ. The CDR3 is CASSQVTSGSGEQFF. DNA of the CDR3: TGTGCCAGCAGCCAAGTTACTAGCGGGAGTGGTGAGCAGTTCTTC.

This clonotype was counted only a few times. The gene calls are TRBV7-8 and TRBJ2-2, with D possibly TRBD1 on 6 matching bases. This CDR3 contains 15 residues. Per germline, CDR1 SGHVS and CDR2 FQNEAQ. Trimming removed 1 base from V and 6 bases from J, with 12 bases in between. CDR3: CASSLEVGAPGELFF. CDR3 DNA: TGTGCCAGCAGCTTAGAAGTGGGGGCTCCCGGGGAGCTGTTTTTT.

This clonotype was found a few times. The J gene is TRBJ2-3, the V gene TRBV2; TRBD1 matches 11 bases. Germline CDR1 reads SNHLY; CDR2 reads FYNNEI. The CDR3 is 15 residues long. The J segment lost 4 bases and the V segment lost 5 bases, leaving 5 bases of the junction unmatched. The CDR3 sequence is CASSPWTGGADTQYF. DNA for the CDR3: TGTGCCAGCAGTCCGTGGACAGGGGGCGCAGATACGCAGTATTTT.

This clonotype was counted only a few times. The chain links TRBV28 to TRBJ2-2; a weak D match, TRBD1 (5 bases). In germline, CDR1 is MDHEN, CDR2 SYDVKM. Trimming removed 8 bases from V and 5 bases from J, with 15 bases in between. CDR3 length: 14 residues. CDR3 residues: CASLDSHATGELFF. CDR3 nucleotides: TGTGCCAGCCTTGACAGCCACGCTACCGGGGAGCTGTTTTTT. Combining the CDR3 with reference TRBV28 and TRBJ2-2 gives the whole variable domain DVKVTQSSRYLVKRTGEKVFLECVQDMDHENMFWYRQDPGLGLRLIYFSYDVKMKEKGDIPEGYSVSREKKERFSLILESASTNQTSMYLCASLDSHATGELFFGEGSRLTVL.

This clonotype was picked up a small number of times. This chain joins TRBV27 and TRBJ1-5; weak D call: TRBD1 (6 bases). Germline CDR1 MNHEY, CDR2 SMNVEV (reference sequence). CDR3 length: 15 amino acids. The V end was cut by 1 base, the J end by 4 bases, with 11 bases between. The CDR3 DNA is TGTGCCAGCAGTTTATACGCAGGGGTAAATCAGCCCCAGCATTTT. This encodes CASSLYAGVNQPQHF.

There are a few counts of this clonotype. The chain employs TRBV25-1 and TRBJ2-2, with D unresolved. V was clipped by 7 bases and J by 4 bases, with 7 bases between them. The CDR3 has 12 amino acids. CDR1 is MGHDK, CDR2 SYGVNS, per germline. CDR3 in amino acids: CASTPSTGELFF. As DNA, the CDR3 is TGTGCCAGCACCCCGAGCACCGGGGAGCTGTTTTTT.

A few counts support this clonotype. The chain joins TRBV27 to TRBJ2-7; weak D call: TRBD2 (6 bases). The CDR3 length is 14 residues. The V end was cut by 5 bases, the J end by 6 bases, with 17 bases between. The germline CDR1 and CDR2 sequences are MNHEY and SMNVEV (reference sequence). In nucleotides, the CDR3 is TGTGCCAGCAGTCTAAGGGACGGGACTCGCGAGCAGTACTTC. Its translation: CASSLRDGTREQYF.

This clonotype occurred many times. The chain uses TRBV4-1 and TRBJ1-5; 7 nucleotides line up with TRBD1. This CDR3 is built from 15 residues. Per the germline V gene, CDR1 is MGHRA and CDR2 is YSYEKL. Unmatched junction bases numbered 6, after V lost 2 bases and J lost 5 bases. CDR3 in amino acids: CASSQIDRVDQPQHF. The CDR3 DNA reads TGCGCCAGCAGCCAAATAGACAGGGTCGATCAGCCCCAGCATTTT.

V usage is TRBV10-3 and J usage is TRBJ2-5, with a weak D call TRBD1 (5 bases). CDR3 size: 13 residues. CDR1 ENHRY and CDR2 SYGVKD come from the germline V gene. V lost 3 bases to trimming and J lost 1 base, with 6 bases between them. The CDR3 is CAISDRVQETQYF. The CDR3 bases are TGTGCCATCAGTGACAGGGTCCAAGAGACCCAGTACTTC.

This clonotype was seen ten or more times. The J gene is TRBJ1-1, the V gene TRBV20-1; no reliable D call. V dropped 0 bases and J dropped 0 bases, with 11 bases sitting between them. This CDR3 contains 15 residues. The V gene's germline CDR1 is DFQATT and CDR2 SNEGSKA (reference sequence). As DNA, the CDR3 is TGCAGTGCTAGAGATGTAAGGCAGATGAACACTGAAGCTTTCTTT. It translates to CSARDVRQMNTEAFF.

This rearrangement joins TRBV4-1 to TRBJ1-5; unclear D gene. CDR1 is MGHRA and CDR2 is YSYEKL in the germline V gene. Trimming removed 2 bases from V and 4 bases from J, with 6 bases in between. This CDR3 has 13 residues. DNA for the CDR3: TGCGCCAGCAGCCAATTCCCAAATCAGCCCCAGCATTTT. Its protein is CASSQFPNQPQHF.

The V call is TRBV7-9, the J call TRBJ2-1; 9 nucleotides agree with TRBD2. Germline CDR1 reads SEHNR; CDR2 reads FQNEAQ (reference sequence). Trimming removed 5 bases from V and 2 bases from J; junction bases left unmatched: 7. The length of the CDR3 is 16 residues. The CDR3 DNA sequence: TGTGCCAGCAGCCCCCCTAGCGGGATGCCCTACAATGAGCAGTTCTTC. Protein: CASSPPSGMPYNEQFF.

This clonotype came up many times. The chain recombines TRBV7-8 with TRBJ2-1, with D uncertain. V gave up 5 bases and J gave up 14 bases, with 7 bases separating them. This CDR3 comprises 9 residues. Germline CDR1 reads SGHVS; CDR2 reads FQNEAQ. Written as DNA, the CDR3 is TGTGCCAGCAGCCCATCGGAGTTCTTC. Translating gives CASSPSEFF.

This clonotype was picked up a small number of times. The J gene is TRBJ2-3, the V gene TRBV20-1; 7 nucleotides agree with TRBD2. Unmatched junction bases numbered 7, after V lost 1 base and J lost 9 bases. This CDR3 region has 13 residues. Germline V lookup: CDR1 DFQATT, CDR2 SNEGSKA (reference sequence). The CDR3 DNA follows: TGCAGTGCTAGAGTCGCGCAGCGGGGAACGCAGTATTTT. It translates to CSARVAQRGTQYF.

The V and J genes are TRBV20-1 and TRBJ1-3; D is undetermined. V gave up 6 bases and J gave up 4 bases, with 13 bases separating them. The CDR3 has 13 residues. Germline V gene data show CDR1 as DFQATT and CDR2 as SNEGSKA (reference sequence). The CDR3: CSAPTGGGNTIYF. For the CDR3, the DNA is TGCAGTGCCCCCACGGGAGGAGGAAACACCATATATTTT.

The chain carries TRBV2 and TRBJ2-7; D ambiguous. Germline CDR1 reads SNHLY; CDR2 reads FYNNEI. The V end lost 6 bases, the J end lost 3 bases, and 3 bases lay between the germline ends. This CDR3 has 10 amino acids. The CDR3 reads CASSHYEQYF. CDR3 coding DNA: TGTGCCAGCAGCCACTACGAGCAGTACTTC. The variable domain in full, with the rest retrieved from reference TRBV2 and TRBJ2-7, is EPEVTQTPSHQVTQMGQEVILRCVPISNHLYFYWYRQILGQKVEFLVSFYNNEISEKSEIFDDQFSVERPDGSNFTLKIRSTKLEDSAMYFCASSHYEQYFGPGTRLTVT.

V usage is TRBV5-1 and J usage is TRBJ1-3; D is ambiguous. This CDR3 has 15 residues. The ends were cut back, 0 bases at V and 3 bases at J, with 10 bases in the middle. CDR1 SGHRS and CDR2 YFSETQ come from the germline V gene. The CDR3 DNA reads as TGCGCCAGCAGCTTGGTTGCGGGGAGTGGAAACACCATATATTTT. It translates to CASSLVAGSGNTIYF.

The rearrangement uses TRBV19 and TRBJ2-1; 8 nucleotides match TRBD2. The CDR3 totals 16 residues. The germline V gene encodes CDR1 LNHDA and CDR2 SQIVND (reference sequence). V shed 5 bases and J 3 bases; nucleotides not matched to a gene: 9. CDR3 coding DNA: TGTGCCAGTAGTCGGGGGGGCAATACGTACTACAATGAGCAGTTCTTC. Its protein product is CASSRGGNTYYNEQFF.

This clonotype was seen a handful of times. The gene calls are TRBV28 and TRBJ2-1; D is undetermined. The germline V gene encodes CDR1 MDHEN and CDR2 SYDVKM. The CDR3 extends over 13 amino acids. The ends were cut back, 5 bases at V and 7 bases at J, with 12 bases in the middle. The CDR3 is CASSSQWSNEQFF. The CDR3 bases are TGTGCCAGCAGTAGCCAGTGGTCAAATGAGCAGTTCTTC.

The table lists this clonotype with a few counts. This chain links TRBV4-2 with TRBJ2-3; TRBD2 matches at 12 bases. CDR3 length equals 18 residues. Germline assignment: CDR1 LGHNA and CDR2 YNFKEQ. V trimming: 1 base; J trimming: 4 bases; junction bases outside the gene matches: 9. DNA for the CDR3: TGTGCCAGCAGCCAAGGGCTAGCGGGAGGGCCGAGGGCAGATACGCAGTATTTT. It translates to CASSQGLAGGPRADTQYF.

CDR3 bases: TGCGCCAGCAGCTTGGACGGGACAGCTAATCAGCCCCAGCATTTT. It codes for CASSLDGTANQPQHF. The V call is TRBV5-1, the J call TRBJ1-5; 7 bases align to TRBD1. This CDR3 comprises 15 residues. Trimming took 0 bases from V and 4 from J; bases not matched to a gene: 4. Germline assignment: CDR1 SGHRS and CDR2 YFSETQ. Filled out from reference TRBV5-1 and TRBJ1-5, the complete variable domain reads KAGVTQTPRYLIKTRGQQVTLSCSPISGHRSVSWYQQTPGQGLQFLFEYFSETQRNKGNFPGRFSGRQFSNSRSEMNVSTLELGDSALYLCASSLDGTANQPQHFGDGTRLSIL.

J is TRBJ2-1 and V is TRBV10-3; 10 nucleotides agree with TRBD2. The length of the CDR3 is 17 residues. After removal of 7 bases from V and 0 bases from J, the junction contained 9 bases not matched to a gene. Germline V CDR1 and CDR2: ENHRY, SYGVKD. The CDR3, as DNA: TGTGCCATCAACCCTAGCGGGGGAGCCCCCTCCTACAATGAGCAGTTCTTC. Encoded protein: CAINPSGGAPSYNEQFF.

The chain couples TRBV29-1 to TRBJ2-3, with D perhaps being TRBD1 or TRBD2 (5 bases each). Per the germline V gene, CDR1 is SQVTM and CDR2 is ANQGSEA. The CDR3 contains 11 residues. The V gene lost 4 bases and the J gene lost 10 bases, with 12 bases spanning the gap. CDR3 in DNA: TGCAGCGTTGGGGACCGGGCTCCGCAGTATTTT. Translation gives CSVGDRAPQYF.